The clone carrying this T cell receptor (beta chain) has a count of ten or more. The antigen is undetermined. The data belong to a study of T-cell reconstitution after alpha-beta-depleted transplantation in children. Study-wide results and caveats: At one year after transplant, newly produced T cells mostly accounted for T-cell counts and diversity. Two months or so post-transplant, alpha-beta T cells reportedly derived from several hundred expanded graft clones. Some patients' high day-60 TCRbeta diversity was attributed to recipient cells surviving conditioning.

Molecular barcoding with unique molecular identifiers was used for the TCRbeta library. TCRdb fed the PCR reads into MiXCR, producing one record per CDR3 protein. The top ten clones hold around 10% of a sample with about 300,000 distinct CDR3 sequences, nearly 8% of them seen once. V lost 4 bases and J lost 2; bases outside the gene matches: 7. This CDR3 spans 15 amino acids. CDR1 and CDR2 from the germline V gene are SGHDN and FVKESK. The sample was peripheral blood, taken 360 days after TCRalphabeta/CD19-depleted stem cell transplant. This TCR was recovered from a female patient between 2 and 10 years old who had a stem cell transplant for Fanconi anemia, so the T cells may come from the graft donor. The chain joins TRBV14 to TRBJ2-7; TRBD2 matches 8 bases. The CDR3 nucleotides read TGTGCCAGCAGCCGAACTAGCGGAACTACCTACGAGCAGTACTTC. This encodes CASSRTSGTTYEQYF.